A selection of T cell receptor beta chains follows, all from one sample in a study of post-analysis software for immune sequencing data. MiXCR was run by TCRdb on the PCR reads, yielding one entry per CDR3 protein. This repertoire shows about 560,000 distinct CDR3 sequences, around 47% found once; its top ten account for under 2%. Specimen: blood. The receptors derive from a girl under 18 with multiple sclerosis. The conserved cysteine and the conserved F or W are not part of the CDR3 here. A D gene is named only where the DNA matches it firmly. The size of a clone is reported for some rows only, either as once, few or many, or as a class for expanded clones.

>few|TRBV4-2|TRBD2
ASSRGTSGVPQPTQY
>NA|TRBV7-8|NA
ASTTRADTQY
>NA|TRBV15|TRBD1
ATSGRQGAFFITDTQY
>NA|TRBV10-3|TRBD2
AISEPGLEQF
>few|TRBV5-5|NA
ASSLDQALGVEKLF
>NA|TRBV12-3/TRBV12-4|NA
ASSLEGRSPLH
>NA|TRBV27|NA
ASKGTADGETQY
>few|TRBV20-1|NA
SARVGGRDGYT
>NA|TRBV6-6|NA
VSSGDTGLYGYT
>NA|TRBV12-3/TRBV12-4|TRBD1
ASNSEGTGVGEQY
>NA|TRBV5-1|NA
ASSQLNRGGNEQF
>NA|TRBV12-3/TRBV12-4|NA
ASSPRGSQSHGYT
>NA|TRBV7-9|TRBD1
ASSSQDREAPYEQY
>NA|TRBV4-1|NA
ASSQEWTPEQY
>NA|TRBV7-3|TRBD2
ASSSPGLAGLPEGTQY
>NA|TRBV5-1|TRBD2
ASSFAPLLAGGPWEQY
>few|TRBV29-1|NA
SVVKQGAAYEQY
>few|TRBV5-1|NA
ASSLVLGYEQY
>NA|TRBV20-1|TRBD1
SASLLIRTGGSYEQY
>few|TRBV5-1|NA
ASLPPTGGTEAF
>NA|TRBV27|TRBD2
ASSLMAGGQTRREQY
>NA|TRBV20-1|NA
SAAGVNTEAF
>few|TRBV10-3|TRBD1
AIADRDTDTQY
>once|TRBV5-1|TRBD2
ASSLRGRLAGDKNIRY
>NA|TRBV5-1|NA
ASSAGQTQY